The 27 T cell receptor beta chains presented below share a single source sample, sequenced in a study of blood T cell repertoires in COVID-19. Only in-frame clones appear in the TCRdb table, and some are missing; sequencing was by immunoSEQ multiplex PCR. The table includes 300,000 to 400,000 clones, about nine tenths detected once. The specimen was peripheral blood. Receptors were obtained from a woman aged 70-85 years with COVID-19, enrolled during active disease.

The chain has TRBV7-7 and TRBJ2-5, with TRBD1 matching 9 bases. This CDR3 contains 16 residues. The V segment lost 5 bases and the J segment 6 bases; nucleotides outside the gene matches: 13. Germline assignment: CDR1 SSHAT and CDR2 FNYEAQ (reference sequence). CDR3 in amino acids: CASSLNRTGAWKTQYF. CDR3 in DNA: TGTGCCAGCAGCCTCAACCGGACAGGGGCTTGGAAGACCCAGTACTTC.

The chain links TRBV29-1 to TRBJ1-2, with 7 bases lining up with TRBD1. Germline CDR1 is SQVTM and CDR2 is ANQGSEA. V dropped 1 base and J dropped 7; count of bases not matched to a gene: 9. This CDR3 is 14 amino acids long. The CDR3 DNA follows: TGCAGCGTTGAAGGAGGAAGGGGGCCCCTTGGCTACACCTTC. The encoded protein is CSVEGGRGPLGYTF.

This clone is a singleton in its sample. The genes are TRBV2 and TRBJ1-4; 7 bases are shared with TRBD1. The CDR3 spans 14 residues. CDR1 is SNHLY, CDR2 FYNNEI, per germline. Trimming at V came to 5 bases and at J to 5 bases, leaving 5 bases not matched to a gene. The CDR3 loop reads CASSRGQWNEKLFF. DNA for the CDR3: TGTGCCAGCAGTCGGGGACAGTGGAATGAAAAACTGTTTTTT.

This chain joins TRBV10-3 and TRBJ1-2; D uncertain. Germline values: CDR1 ENHRY, CDR2 SYGVKD. V was shortened by 3 bases and J by 3 bases, with 8 bases between the two germline ends. There are 13 residues in the CDR3. In DNA form, the CDR3 reads TGTGCCATCAGTGATGGAGTCTACTATGGCTACACCTTC. This translates into CAISDGVYYGYTF.

CDR3 residues: CASSWDLAGGSKTQYF. CDR3 sequence (DNA): TGCGCCAGCAGCTGGGACCTAGCGGGGGGCTCTAAGACCCAGTACTTC. The V gene is TRBV5-1, the J gene TRBJ2-5, with 11 bases lining up with TRBD2. CDR1 and CDR2 (germline): SGHRS, YFSETQ. CDR3 length: 16 amino acids. The V and J ends lost 3 bases and 6 bases, in that order; junction bases with no gene match: 10.

This rearrangement joins TRBV5-1 to TRBJ1-3; D unresolved. The CDR3 runs to 14 residues. With 4 bases removed from V and 3 bases from J, the gap between germline ends came to 11 bases. From germline, CDR1 is SGHRS and CDR2 YFSETQ. This chain's CDR3 is CASSAGSGGNTIYF. The CDR3 DNA is TGCGCCAGCAGCGCGGGGTCAGGTGGAAACACCATATATTTT.

The rearrangement joins TRBV24-1 to TRBJ1-3, with 7 bases aligning to TRBD1. Germline V gene data show CDR1 as KGHDR and CDR2 as SFDVKD. This CDR3 is 15 amino acids long. The ends lost 7 bases at V and 3 bases at J; junction bases unmatched: 8. CDR3 sequence reads: CATSQAGTDGNTIYF. For the CDR3, the DNA is TGTGCCACCAGCCAAGCCGGGACAGATGGAAACACCATATATTTT.

V gene TRBV30 combines with J gene TRBJ1-2; D uncertain. CDR1 GTSNPN and CDR2 SVGIG come from the germline V gene (reference sequence). V was shortened by 2 bases and J by 4 bases, with 11 bases between the two germline ends. The CDR3 is 13 amino acids. The CDR3 DNA is TGTGCCTGGAGTAACGGGGAGGGCTATGGCTACACCTTC. It codes for CAWSNGEGYGYTF.

The chain carries TRBV15 and TRBJ1-5; unclear D gene. The germline CDR1 and CDR2 sequences are LNHNV and YYDKDF (reference sequence). Trimming left V 7 bases short and J 0 bases short, with 13 bases between. CDR3 size: 15 residues. The CDR3 is CATNEVPLSNQPQHF. The CDR3 bases are TGTGCCACCAATGAGGTCCCTCTTAGCAATCAGCCCCAGCATTTT.

The chain has TRBV10-1 and TRBJ1-1; D remains ambiguous. The CDR3 is 13 residues long. The ends were cut back, 7 bases at V and 1 base at J, with 10 bases in the middle. CDR1 is WNHNN, CDR2 SYGVQD, per germline (reference sequence). CDR3 residues: CASNYARNTEAFF. The CDR3 nucleotides are TGCGCCAGCAATTACGCCAGGAACACTGAAGCTTTCTTT.

The rearrangement links TRBV5-8 to TRBJ1-6, with 7 bases aligning to TRBD1. Germline values: CDR1 SGHTS, CDR2 YDEGEE. The CDR3 consists of 16 residues. The V and J ends lost 1 base and 7 bases, in that order; junction bases with no gene match: 8. This CDR3 is CASSLRAAGGNSPLHF. The DNA for the CDR3 is TGTGCCAGCAGCTTGAGGGCGGCAGGGGGGAATTCACCCCTCCACTTT.

This clone has a single count. The genes are TRBV6-6 and TRBJ1-2; 8 nucleotides align to TRBD1. This CDR3 contains 15 residues. The V segment lost 0 bases and the J segment 6 bases; nucleotides outside the gene matches: 6. Germline V CDR1 and CDR2: MNHNY, SVGAGI (reference sequence). The CDR3 nucleotides read TGTGCCAGCAGTTACTCCTCGCAGGGGGCTGATGGCTACACCTTC. Encoded protein: CASSYSSQGADGYTF.

The gene calls are TRBV28 and TRBJ1-2; TRBD1 matches 9 bases. Germline CDR1 MDHEN, CDR2 SYDVKM. V trimming: 10 bases; J trimming: 3 bases; junction bases outside the gene matches: 18. The CDR3 sequence is 17 residues long. CDR3 DNA sequence: TGTGCCAAGTTTTTCAAACACACAGGGGGCTTAGACTATGGCTACACCTTC. It specifies CAKFFKHTGGLDYGYTF.

The chain couples TRBV21-1 to TRBJ1-4. TRBV21-1 is annotated as a pseudogene. The CDR3 consists of 16 residues. In nucleotides, the CDR3 is TGTGCCAGCAGCATCCAGACGGGGGGCCAAGGTGAAAAACTGTTTTTT. Protein: CASSIQTGGQGEKLFF.

This chain joins TRBV5-6 and TRBJ2-4, with 8 bases aligning to TRBD2. Germline-derived CDR1 and CDR2 are SGHDT and YYEEEE. The CDR3 is made up of 13 amino acids. V lost 4 bases to trimming and J lost 7 bases; unmatched junction nucleotides: 4. Here the CDR3 reads CASSPGGGNIQYF. CDR3 DNA: TGTGCCAGCAGCCCGGGAGGGGGGAACATTCAGTACTTC.

This clone has just one count. V and J are TRBV5-1 and TRBJ1-1; D possibly corresponds to TRBD1 (5 bases). Germline CDR1 and CDR2: SGHRS and YFSETQ. V was shortened by 3 bases and J by 3 bases, with 12 bases between the two germline ends. The CDR3 extends over 14 amino acids. Here the CDR3 reads CASSSRAGDTEAFF. CDR3 in DNA: TGCGCCAGCAGCTCAAGAGCGGGGGACACTGAAGCTTTCTTT.

The gene calls are TRBV27 and TRBJ1-2; 10 bases are shared with TRBD1. The CDR3 sequence is 15 residues long. The trim removed 5 bases at V and 4 bases at J, leaving 7 bases unmatched. Germline CDR1 is MNHEY and CDR2 is SMNVEV (reference sequence). CDR3 nucleotide sequence: TGTGCCAGCAGTCCGCCGGGACAGGGGTCCTATGGCTACACCTTC. This encodes CASSPPGQGSYGYTF.

The V gene is TRBV6-2 or TRBV6-3, the J gene TRBJ1-1, with unresolved D. Germline CDR1 reads MNHEY; CDR2 reads SVGEGT. V dropped 4 bases and J dropped 0 bases, with 6 bases sitting between them. The CDR3 runs to 13 residues. DNA for the CDR3: TGTGCCAGCAGTTTTTGGCTGAACACTGAAGCTTTCTTT. Its protein product is CASSFWLNTEAFF.

The chain has TRBV4-3 and TRBJ1-1, with TRBD1 identical over 7 bases. Trimming took 3 bases from V and 7 from J; bases not matched to a gene: 8. CDR3 length: 14 amino acids. Germline values: CDR1 LGHNA, CDR2 YSLEER. The chain's CDR3 is CASSQGRGQHEAFF. As DNA, the CDR3 is TGCGCCAGCAGCCAGGGCCGGGGACAGCATGAAGCTTTCTTT.

The chain combines TRBV7-2 with TRBJ2-3; TRBD2 aligns across 10 bases. Germline CDR1 reads SGHTA; CDR2 reads FQGNSA. V trimming: 1 base; J trimming: 2 bases; junction bases outside the gene matches: 9. CDR3 size: 18 residues. CDR3 nucleotide sequence: TGTGCCAGCAGCTTAGACGGGACTAGCGAGACTTTCACAGATACGCAGTATTTT. It is translated as CASSLDGTSETFTDTQYF.

The chain couples TRBV12-5 to TRBJ2-2, with 8 positions matching TRBD2. J lost 1 base, V lost 3 bases, and 7 bases had no gene match. Germline V lookup: CDR1 LGHNT, CDR2 FRNRAP. The CDR3 consists of 17 residues. The CDR3 reads CASGFLAGGGNTGELFF. The CDR3 DNA reads TGTGCTAGTGGTTTTCTGGCGGGGGGAGGGAACACCGGGGAGCTGTTTTTT.

The rearrangement links TRBV9 to TRBJ1-1; TRBD1 might be the D (6 bases). V was shortened by 0 bases and J by 3 bases, with 12 bases between the two germline ends. CDR1 and CDR2 from the germline V gene are SGDLS and YYNGEE. The CDR3 spans 15 residues. CDR3 bases: TGTGCCAGCAGCGTAGGTAGGACAGCCCACACTGAAGCTTTCTTT. It is translated as CASSVGRTAHTEAFF.

This chain uses TRBV24-1 with TRBJ1-5; D is ambiguous. This CDR3 spans 15 amino acids. The ends were cut back, 4 bases at V and 0 bases at J, with 9 bases in the middle. Germline loops: CDR1 KGHDR, CDR2 SFDVKD. CDR3 DNA sequence: TGTGCCACCAGTGAAGGAGGTTTTAGCAATCAGCCCCAGCATTTT. Translated: CATSEGGFSNQPQHF.

This chain joins TRBV7-3 and TRBJ1-2, with D possibly TRBD1 on 5 matching bases. Between the trimmed V and J ends, which lost 5 bases and 3 bases, there was a span of 22 bases. The CDR3 totals 17 residues. The germline gives CDR1 SGHTA, CDR2 FQGTGA. The CDR3 sequence: CASSNHLEGSGDYGYTF. In nucleotides, the CDR3 is TGTGCCAGCAGCAACCACCTGGAGGGGTCCGGAGACTATGGCTACACCTTC.

The CDR3 loop reads CASTEGSGELFF. The CDR3 region has the DNA TGTGCCAGCACCGAAGGGAGCGGGGAGCTGTTTTTT. V and J are TRBV9 and TRBJ2-2, with D possibly being TRBD2 (5 bases). V lost 6 bases, J lost 7 bases, and 10 bases lay in between. The CDR3 spans 12 residues. The V gene's germline CDR1 is SGDLS and CDR2 YYNGEE.

The gene calls are TRBV27 and TRBJ2-5; 10 bases match TRBD1. The CDR3 runs 17 residues. Per germline, CDR1 MNHEY and CDR2 SMNVEV (reference sequence). The J segment lost 1 base and the V segment lost 5 bases, leaving 10 bases of the junction unmatched. The DNA for the CDR3 is TGTGCCAGCAGTGCAGAGACAGGGGGCGGCCCCCAAGAGACCCAGTACTTC. Translation: CASSAETGGGPQETQYF.

The chain combines TRBV6-5 with TRBJ1-1; tentative D call: TRBD1 (5 bases). This CDR3 is built from 14 residues. Germline lookup yields CDR1 MNHEY and CDR2 SVGAGI. V was shortened by 6 bases and J by 4 bases, with 15 bases between the two germline ends. The CDR3 nucleotides are TGTGCCAGCAGCCAACCGGGGGGGAGCACTGAAGCTTTCTTT. Translating it yields CASSQPGGSTEAFF.